This record looks at one T cell receptor beta chain sequence and its context. Its antigen is as yet unknown. The read halts 3 residues ahead of the CDR3 end, with the missing end drawn from the germline J gene. This entry is derived from a study of T cells in women clearing cervical HPV infection. On the study more broadly: Controls gave blood once infection was undetectable; cases at lesion identification.

Using immunoSEQ multiplex PCR, the repertoire was profiled, and TCRdb retains in-frame clones only, with some absent. This repertoire includes about 46,000 clones. Study-level points and caveats: Cases and controls were distinguished at AUC roughly 0.86 by richness and V genes. CIN3+ cases had significantly higher TCR repertoire richness than controls, but evenness did not differ.

All participants had a single incident cervical HPV16 infection, and prevalent HPV16 infections were excluded. V was clipped by 7 bases and J by 3 bases, with 13 bases between them. Germline V lookup: CDR1 SGHRS, CDR2 YFSETQ. This CDR3 spans 14 amino acids. This sequence originates from a woman aged 18-70 years with a cervical HPV16 infection that either progressed to CIN3+ or cleared (not recorded which). The rearrangement links TRBV5-1 to TRBJ2-2, with D tentatively TRBD2 (6 bases). The material sequenced was blood buffy coat. CDR3 bases read: TGCGCCAGCTCCGGAGGGCGCTACACCGGGGAG. It yields the protein CASSGGRYTGE. The entire CDR3 is CASSGGRYTGELFF.